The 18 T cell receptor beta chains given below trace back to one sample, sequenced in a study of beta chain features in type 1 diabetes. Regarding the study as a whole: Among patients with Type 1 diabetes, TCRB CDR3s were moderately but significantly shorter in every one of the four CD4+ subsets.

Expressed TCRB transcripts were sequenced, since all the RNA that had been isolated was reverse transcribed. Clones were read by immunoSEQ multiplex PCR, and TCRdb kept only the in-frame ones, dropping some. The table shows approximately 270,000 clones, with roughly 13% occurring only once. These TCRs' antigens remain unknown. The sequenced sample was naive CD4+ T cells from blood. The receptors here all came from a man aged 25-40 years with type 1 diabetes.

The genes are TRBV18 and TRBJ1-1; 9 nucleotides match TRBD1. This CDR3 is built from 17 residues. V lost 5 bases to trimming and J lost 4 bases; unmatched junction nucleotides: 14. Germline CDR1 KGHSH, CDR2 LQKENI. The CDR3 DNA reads TGTGCCAGCTCATCAGGACAGGGGCCTTCAGCGGGCACTGAAGCTTTCTTT. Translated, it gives CASSSGQGPSAGTEAFF.

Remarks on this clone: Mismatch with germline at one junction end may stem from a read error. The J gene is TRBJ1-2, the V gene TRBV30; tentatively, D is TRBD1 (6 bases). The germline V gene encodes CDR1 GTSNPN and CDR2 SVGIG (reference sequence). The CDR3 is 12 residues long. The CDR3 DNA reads TGTGCCTGGGGTGGGGGCCATTATGCCTACACCTTC. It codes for CAWGGGHYAYTF.

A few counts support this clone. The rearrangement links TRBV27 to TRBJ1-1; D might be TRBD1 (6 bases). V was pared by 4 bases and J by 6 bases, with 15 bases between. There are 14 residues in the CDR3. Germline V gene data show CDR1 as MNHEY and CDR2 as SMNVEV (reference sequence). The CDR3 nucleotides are TGTGCCAGCAGTTACAGGGTCCCGTCGGCTGAAGCTTTCTTT. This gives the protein CASSYRVPSAEAFF.

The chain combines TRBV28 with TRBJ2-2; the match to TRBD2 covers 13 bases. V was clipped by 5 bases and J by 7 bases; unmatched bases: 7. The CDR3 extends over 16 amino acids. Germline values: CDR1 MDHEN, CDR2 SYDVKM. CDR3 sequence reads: CASSPGLAGEGGELFF. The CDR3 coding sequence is TGTGCCAGCAGTCCCGGACTAGCGGGAGAAGGCGGGGAGCTGTTTTTT.

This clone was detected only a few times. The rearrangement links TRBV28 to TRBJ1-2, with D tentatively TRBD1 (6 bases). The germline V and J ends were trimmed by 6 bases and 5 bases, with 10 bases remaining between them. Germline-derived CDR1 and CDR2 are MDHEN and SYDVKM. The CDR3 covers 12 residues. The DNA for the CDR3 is TGTGCCAGCAGACAGGGCCTGTATGGCTACACCTTC. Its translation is CASRQGLYGYTF.

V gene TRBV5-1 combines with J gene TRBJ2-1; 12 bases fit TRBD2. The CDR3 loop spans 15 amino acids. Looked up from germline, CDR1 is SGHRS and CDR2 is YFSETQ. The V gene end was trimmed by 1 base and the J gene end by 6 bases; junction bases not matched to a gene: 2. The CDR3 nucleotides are TGCGCCAGCAGCTTGATGACTAGCGGGAGCAATGAGCAGTTCTTC. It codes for CASSLMTSGSNEQFF.

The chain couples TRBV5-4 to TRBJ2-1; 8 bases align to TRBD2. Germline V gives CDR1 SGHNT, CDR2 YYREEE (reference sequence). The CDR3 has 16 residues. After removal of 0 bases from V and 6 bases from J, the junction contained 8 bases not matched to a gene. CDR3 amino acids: CASSLGSGRLGNEQFF. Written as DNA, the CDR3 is TGTGCCAGCAGCTTGGGAAGCGGGAGATTGGGCAATGAGCAGTTCTTC.

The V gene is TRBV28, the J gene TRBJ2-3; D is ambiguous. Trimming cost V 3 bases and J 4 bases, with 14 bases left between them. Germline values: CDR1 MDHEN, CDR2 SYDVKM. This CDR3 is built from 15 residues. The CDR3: CASSLTLAVADTQYF. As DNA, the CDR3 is TGTGCCAGCAGTTTGACACTGGCAGTGGCAGATACGCAGTATTTT.

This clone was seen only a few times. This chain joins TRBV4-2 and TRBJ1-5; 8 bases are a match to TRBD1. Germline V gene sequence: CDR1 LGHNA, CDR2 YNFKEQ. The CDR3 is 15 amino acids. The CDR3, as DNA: TGTGGGGACCAGGGGGCCCTCATTAGCAATCAGCCCCAGCATTTT. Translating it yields CGDQGALISNQPQHF.

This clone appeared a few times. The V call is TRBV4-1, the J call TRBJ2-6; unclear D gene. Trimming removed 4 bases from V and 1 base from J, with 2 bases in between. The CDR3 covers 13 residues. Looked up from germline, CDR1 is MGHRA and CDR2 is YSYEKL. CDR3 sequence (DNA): TGCGCCAGCAGCCCATCTGGGGCCAACGTCCTGACTTTC. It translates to CASSPSGANVLTF.

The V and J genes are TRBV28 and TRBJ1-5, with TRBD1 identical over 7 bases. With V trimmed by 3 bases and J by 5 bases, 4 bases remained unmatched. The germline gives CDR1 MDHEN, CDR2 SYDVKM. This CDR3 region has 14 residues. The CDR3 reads CASSFRGFYQPQHF. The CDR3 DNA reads TGTGCCAGCAGTTTCAGGGGGTTCTATCAGCCCCAGCATTTT.

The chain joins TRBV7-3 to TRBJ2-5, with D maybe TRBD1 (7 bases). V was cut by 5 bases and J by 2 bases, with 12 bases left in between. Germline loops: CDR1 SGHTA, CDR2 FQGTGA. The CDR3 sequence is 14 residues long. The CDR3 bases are TGTGCCAGCAGCGTCCAGGGGGGACAAGAGACCCAGTACTTC. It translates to CASSVQGGQETQYF.

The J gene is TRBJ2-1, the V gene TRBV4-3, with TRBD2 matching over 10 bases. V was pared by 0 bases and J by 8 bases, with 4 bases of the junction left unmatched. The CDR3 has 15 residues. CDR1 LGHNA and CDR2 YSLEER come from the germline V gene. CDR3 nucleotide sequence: TGCGCCAGCAGCCAAGATAGCGGGAGGACTTATGAGCAGTTCTTC. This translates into CASSQDSGRTYEQFF.

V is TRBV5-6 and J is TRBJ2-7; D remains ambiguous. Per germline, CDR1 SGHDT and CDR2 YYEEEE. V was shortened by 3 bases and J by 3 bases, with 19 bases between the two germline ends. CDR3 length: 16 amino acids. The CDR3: CASSSVRLTSYYEQYF. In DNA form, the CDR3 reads TGTGCCAGCAGCTCCGTCCGTCTCACATCTTACTACGAGCAGTACTTC.

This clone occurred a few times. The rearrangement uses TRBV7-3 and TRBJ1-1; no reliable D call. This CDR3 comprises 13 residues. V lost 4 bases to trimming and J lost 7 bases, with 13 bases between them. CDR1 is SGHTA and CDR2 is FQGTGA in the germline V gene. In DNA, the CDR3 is TGTGCCAGCAGCTCGAGGGCCCGGGGTGAAGCTTTCTTT. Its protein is CASSSRARGEAFF. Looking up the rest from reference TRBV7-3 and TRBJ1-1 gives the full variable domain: GAGVSQTPSNKVTEKGKYVELRCDPISGHTALYWYRQSLGQGPEFLIYFQGTGAADDSGLPNDRFFAVRPEGSVSTLKIQRTERGDSAVYLCASSSRARGEAFFGQGTRLTVV.

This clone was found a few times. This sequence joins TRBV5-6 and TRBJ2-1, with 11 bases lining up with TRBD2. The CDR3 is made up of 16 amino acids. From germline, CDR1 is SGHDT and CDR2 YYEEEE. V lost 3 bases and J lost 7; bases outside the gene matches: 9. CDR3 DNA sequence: TGTGCCAGCAGCTCCGAGACTAGCGGGAAGGTTAATGAGCAGTTCTTC. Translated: CASSSETSGKVNEQFF.

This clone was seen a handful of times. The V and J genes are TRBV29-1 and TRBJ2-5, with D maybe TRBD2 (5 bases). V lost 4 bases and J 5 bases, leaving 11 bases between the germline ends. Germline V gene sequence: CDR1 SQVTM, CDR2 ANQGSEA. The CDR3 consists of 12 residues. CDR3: CSVAPGIETQYF. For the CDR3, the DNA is TGCAGCGTTGCCCCGGGGATTGAGACCCAGTACTTC.

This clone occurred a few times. The CDR3 reads CASSLDSGKVANYGYTF. The CDR3 DNA sequence: TGTGCCAGCAGCTTAGATTCCGGGAAGGTGGCTAACTATGGCTACACCTTC. V gene TRBV7-9 combines with J gene TRBJ1-2; D uncertain. With 1 base removed from V and 0 bases from J, the gap between germline ends came to 15 bases. The V gene's germline CDR1 is SEHNR and CDR2 FQNEAQ (reference sequence). The CDR3 consists of 17 residues.